These 5 T cell receptor beta chains share one sample of origin, sequenced in a study of tumor-infiltrating lymphocytes in primary liver carcinoma. Blood RNA was derived from unsorted whole blood, and germline DNA was extracted too. A constant-region primer served to make TCR beta cDNA from roughly 480 ng total RNA. Nested multiplex PCR, run for three rounds with slightly modified ARM-PCR, yielded TCR beta libraries. The study ran its first two PCR rounds for approximately 11 cycles each, using TRBV1-TRBV30 forward primers and a C-beta reverse primer. A single record per CDR3 protein comes from TCRdb applying MiXCR to the multiplex PCR reads. Among about 310,000 distinct CDR3 sequences listed, 55% to 65% were seen once. Sequencing was performed on peripheral blood. These receptors were collected from a man aged 35-49 years with primary liver carcinoma and hepatitis B virus infection.

About this clonotype: A junction boundary mismatches the germline segment, possibly from a read error. J is TRBJ2-7 and V is TRBV12-3 or TRBV12-4; D call uncertain. This CDR3 has 14 residues. CDR3 sequence: CAGSFTQTAYEQYF. CDR3 in DNA: TGTGCCGGCAGTTTTACACAGACTGCCTACGAGCAGTACTTC.

As for this clonotype: The junction departs from germline at one end; a sequencing error may be responsible. The genes are TRBV6-2 or TRBV6-3 and TRBJ1-1, with TRBD1 matching over 7 bases. CDR1 MNHEY and CDR2 SVGEGT come from the germline V gene. CDR3 length: 13 amino acids. DNA for the CDR3: TGTGCCAGCACCAACACAGGGGTAACTGGAGCTTTCTTT. This translates into CASTNTGVTGAFF.

A remark on this clonotype: A single base separates this from a much larger clone, so it may be a read error. This chain uses TRBV6-5 with TRBJ2-1; no clear D gene. Per the germline V gene, CDR1 is MNHEY and CDR2 is SVGAGI. Trimming removed 8 bases from V and 8 bases from J, with 13 bases in between. CDR3 length: 12 residues. The DNA of the CDR3 is TGTGCCAGCCTAGGGCCGTTGGATGAGCAGTTCTTC. Protein product: CASLGPLDEQFF.

The chain is built from TRBV12-3 or TRBV12-4 and TRBJ2-5; D perhaps matches TRBD2 (5 bases). With 9 bases removed from V and 5 bases from J, the gap between germline ends came to 16 bases. CDR3 length: 13 residues. The CDR3 here is CARSLAGVETQYF. The CDR3 DNA follows: TGTGCCAGGAGTCTAGCAGGAGTTGAGACCCAGTACTTC.

Note on this clonotype: The CDR3 does not close with the conserved phenylalanine or tryptophan, likely indicating a read error. The DNA is omitted, as the CDR3 cannot be located on it reliably, and the CDR3 follows TCRdb's listing. V is TRBV4-3 and J is TRBJ2-1; TRBD2 was called by the table and not checked on the DNA. The germline V gene has CDR1 LGHNA and CDR2 YSLEER. The CDR3 length is 16 residues, termini included. The CDR3 region is CASSQVLGLPSNVQFL.